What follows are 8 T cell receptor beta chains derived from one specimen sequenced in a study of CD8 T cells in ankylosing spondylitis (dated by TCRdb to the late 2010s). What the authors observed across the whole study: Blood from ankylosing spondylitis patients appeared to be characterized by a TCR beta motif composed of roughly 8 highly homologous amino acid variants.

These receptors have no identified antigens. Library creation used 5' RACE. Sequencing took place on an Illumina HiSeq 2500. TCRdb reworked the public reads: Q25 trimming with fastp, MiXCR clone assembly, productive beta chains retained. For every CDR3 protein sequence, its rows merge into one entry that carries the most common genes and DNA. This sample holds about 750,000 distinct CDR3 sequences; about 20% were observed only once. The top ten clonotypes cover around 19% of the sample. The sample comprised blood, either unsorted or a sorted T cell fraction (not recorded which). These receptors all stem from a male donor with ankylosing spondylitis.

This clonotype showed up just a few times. CDR3 nucleotides: TGTGCCAGCAGCTTAGAAGCGGGGGTCTCCTACGAGCAGTACTTC. Amino acids: CASSLEAGVSYEQYF. This chain connects TRBV11-2 to TRBJ2-7; TRBD2 agrees at 8 bases. Unmatched junction bases numbered 1, after V lost 0 bases and J lost 0 bases. The germline CDR1 and CDR2 sequences are SGHAT and FQNNGV. This CDR3 has 15 residues. Supplemented by reference TRBV11-2 and TRBJ2-7, the full variable domain reads EAGVAQSPRYKIIEKRQSVAFWCNPISGHATLYWYQQILGQGPKLLIQFQNNGVVDDSQLPKDRFSAERLKGVDSTLKIQPAKLEDSAVYLCASSLEAGVSYEQYFGPGTRLTVT.

CDR3 in amino acids: CASSPRTEMGHEQFF. DNA for the CDR3: TGCGCCAGCAGCCCCCGGACAGAAATGGGCCATGAGCAGTTCTTC. The rearrangement uses TRBV5-1 and TRBJ2-1; D perhaps matches TRBD1 (6 bases). This CDR3 is built from 15 residues. Between the trimmed V and J ends, which lost 4 bases and 8 bases, there was a span of 19 bases. Germline V CDR1 and CDR2: SGHRS, YFSETQ.

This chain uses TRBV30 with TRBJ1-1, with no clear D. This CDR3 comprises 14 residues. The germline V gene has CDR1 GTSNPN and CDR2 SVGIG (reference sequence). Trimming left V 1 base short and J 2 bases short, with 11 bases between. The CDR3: CAWSGTRGNTEAFF. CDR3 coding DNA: TGTGCCTGGAGTGGAACCCGCGGTAACACTGAAGCTTTCTTT.

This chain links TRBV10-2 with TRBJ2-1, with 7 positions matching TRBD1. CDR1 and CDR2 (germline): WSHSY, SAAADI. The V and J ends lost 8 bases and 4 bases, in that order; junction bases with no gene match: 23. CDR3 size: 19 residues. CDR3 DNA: TGCGCCAGCGGATGGGGATACCCTACAGGGGACCAAATTTACAATGAGCAGTTCTTC. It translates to CASGWGYPTGDQIYNEQFF.

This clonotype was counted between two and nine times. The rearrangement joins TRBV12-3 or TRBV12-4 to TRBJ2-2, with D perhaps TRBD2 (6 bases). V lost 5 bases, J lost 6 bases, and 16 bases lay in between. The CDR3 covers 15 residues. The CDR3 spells CASSLGGVTSGELFF. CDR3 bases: TGTGCCAGCAGTCTCGGCGGGGTAACGTCCGGGGAGCTGTTTTTT.

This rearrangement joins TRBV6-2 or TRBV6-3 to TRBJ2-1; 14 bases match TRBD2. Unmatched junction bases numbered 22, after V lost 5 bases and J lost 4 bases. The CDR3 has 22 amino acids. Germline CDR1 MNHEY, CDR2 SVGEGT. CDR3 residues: CASSPGTGGQRLAGGGYNEQFF. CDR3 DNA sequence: TGTGCCAGCAGTCCCGGGACAGGGGGACAACGACTAGCGGGAGGGGGGTACAATGAGCAGTTCTTC.

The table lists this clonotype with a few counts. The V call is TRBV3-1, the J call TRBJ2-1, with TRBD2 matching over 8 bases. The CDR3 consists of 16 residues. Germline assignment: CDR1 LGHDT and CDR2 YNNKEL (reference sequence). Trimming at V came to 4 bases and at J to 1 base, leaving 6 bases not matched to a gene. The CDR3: CASSLLVAGSYNEQFF. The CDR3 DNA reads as TGTGCCAGCAGCCTGCTAGTAGCGGGATCCTACAATGAGCAGTTCTTC.

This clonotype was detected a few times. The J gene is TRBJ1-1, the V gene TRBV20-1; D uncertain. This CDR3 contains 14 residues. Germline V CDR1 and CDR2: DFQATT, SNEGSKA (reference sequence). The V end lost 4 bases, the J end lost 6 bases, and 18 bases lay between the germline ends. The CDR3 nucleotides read TGCAGTGCTACTCCCTGGAGGGAAGGCCCTGAAGCTTTCTTT. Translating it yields CSATPWREGPEAFF.